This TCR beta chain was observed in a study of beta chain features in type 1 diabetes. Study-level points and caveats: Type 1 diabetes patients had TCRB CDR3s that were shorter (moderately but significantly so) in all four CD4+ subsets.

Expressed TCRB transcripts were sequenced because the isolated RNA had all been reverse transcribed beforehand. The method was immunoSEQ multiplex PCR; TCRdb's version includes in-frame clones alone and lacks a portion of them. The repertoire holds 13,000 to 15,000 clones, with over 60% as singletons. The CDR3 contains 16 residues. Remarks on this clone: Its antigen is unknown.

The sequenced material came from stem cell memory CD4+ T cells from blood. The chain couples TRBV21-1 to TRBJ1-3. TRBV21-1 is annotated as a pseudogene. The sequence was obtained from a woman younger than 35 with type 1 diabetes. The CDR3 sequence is CASSNRFRASGNTIYF. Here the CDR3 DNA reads TGTGCCAGCAGCAATCGGTTCCGAGCCTCTGGAAACACCATATATTTT.